This TCR beta chain was captured in a study of blood T cell repertoires in COVID-19 (dated by TCRdb to 2020 to 2022). Background on the whole study: The collaborator samples originated in the United States, Italy and Spain and spanned the acute and convalescent phases of COVID-19. The prospective study material was composed of cDNA or gDNA derived from T cells, B-cell-depleted T cells, or PBMCs. Deeply sampled blood TCRbeta repertoires from subjects exposed to, actively infected with, or recovered from COVID-19 were included in the dataset. The repertoires were released in a freely available public database meant as a resource for research on the immune response to SARS-CoV-2. The samples were drawn from the first 160 participants of the ongoing ImmuneRACE study and from more than 1,000 subjects provided by 6 global collaborators. The sample metadata nearly always contained a de-identified subject ID, COVID-19 status, age in years and sex. Where available, HLA class I and class II types were obtained from metadata supplied by the sample provider rather than from assay-based typing.

The immunoSEQ Assay, a bias-controlled multiplex PCR, was used to amplify TCRbeta CDR3 regions from genomic DNA. Turning to the authors' computational methods: Nucleated cell counts per sample were estimated from amplification of reference gene primers within the assay. To quantify the absolute abundance of each unique TCRbeta CDR3 rearrangement, sequence reads were collapsed and filtered. For each sample, productive Simpson clonality was calculated by taking the square root of Simpson's diversity index across productive rearrangements. TCRdb retrieved this table from immuneACCESS and kept in-frame rearrangements only. Not all clones are present; in checked studies, unresolved V genes account for under half, and no reason is known for the remainder. V and J calls plus clone size are reproduced from that table; the DNA served to infer D and trimming. The sample yields around 260,000 clones; more than 85% were counted once. The top ten clones comprise approximately 2.6% of the sample.

Findings and caveats that apply to the study as a whole: The quantity of clinical and demographic metadata differed by source and by participant and was supplied without curation.

The sample holds one count of this clone. The antigen it binds to is not known. Base quality data are lacking; no much larger clone is found one base away. In Seattle, one collaborating source enrolled patients while the infection was active and tracked those patients longitudinally over the course of disease. The collaborating institutions used their own protocols to collect whole blood in K2EDTA tubes. For TCRbeta analysis, collaborators shipped samples in one of three forms: frozen whole blood, isolated PBMCs, or DNA extracted from either of those sample types. Its CDR3 holds 15 amino acids, cysteine through phenylalanine. CDR3 DNA is the only sequence kept; it has 45 bases, read in frame from the first base. CDR1 and CDR2, looked up from the germline V gene (reference sequence), are LNHDA and SQIVND. Relative to germline, V is missing 10 bases and J is missing 5 bases, with 8 bases of the junction outside any gene match.

In this chain, TRBV19 is recombined with TRBJ2-6, with TRBD1 identical over 10 junction bases. This TCR was recovered from a person aged 18 to 29 with COVID-19, enrolled during active disease. Sequences were obtained from peripheral blood. The DNA sequence is given as TGTGCCACTTTAGGACAGGGGGGCTGGGCCAACGTCCTGACTTTC. This sequence encodes CATLGQGGWANVLTF.